This TCR beta chain was retrieved from a study of shared T cell receptors in the human thymus. The germline V gene has CDR1 GTSNPN and CDR2 SVGIG (reference sequence). V dropped 6 bases and J dropped 8; count of bases not matched to a gene: 18. The CDR3 sequence is 15 residues long. TCRdb's copy holds only in-frame clones and misses some; the assay was immunoSEQ multiplex PCR. The sample includes about 710,000 clones, around 87% seen only once; the top ten take just under 0.0095%. These sequences were also reported in another study, on human thymus T cells. That work contributes: Infants served as donors; they were healthy and Finnish and were having corrective surgery for congenital heart defects. Resections removed during corrective heart surgery provided the thymus tissue used. Thymic and blood repertoires seemed to favor certain V and J genes. Thymic repertoires overlap heavily among unrelated individuals, related research has reported.

This receptor was identified in a boy under two years old with a congenital heart defect. The gene calls are TRBV30 and TRBJ1-1; TRBD1 matches 7 bases. Material: thymocytes. The CDR3 DNA reads TGTGCCTGTCACCCAGACAGGGTTGTCTCGGGGGAAGCTTTCTTT. As protein: CACHPDRVVSGEAFF.